A single T cell receptor beta chain is shown here with its context. Its cognate antigen has yet to be identified. This entry is derived from a study of diagnostic markers for celiac disease (dated by TCRdb to 2018 to 2021). From the cysteine up to the phenylalanine, the CDR3 has a length of 14 residues. No DNA appears here. CDR1 and CDR2 are drawn from the germline V gene (reference sequence): MNHEY, SMNVEV. The sample was run on an Illumina MiSeq. TCRdb reprocessed the raw reads; every CDR3 protein sequence is a single record, and DNA is not supplied. The sample's clone listing holds under 9,500 distinct CDR3 sequences. In total, the top ten clones hold around 6.3% of the sample.

Here the chain combines TRBV27 and TRBJ1-1; TCRdb's D gene call, TRBD1, goes unchecked for lack of DNA. Sequencing input: either unsorted cells or a sorted T cell fraction (not recorded which). This sequence originates from a human donor. This table probably holds off-target reads from a library built for another chain. The CDR3 has the sequence CASSWGQGYTEAFF.